This T cell receptor beta chain stems from a study of T-cell memory formation after mild COVID-19. Study-level points and caveats: Among CD4+ contracting clones, most were CM and EM, and CD8+ ones EMRA. Pre-infection memory showed some responding clones, and this suggested that cross-reactive memory joined. While clones contracting from day 15 to 85 were balanced between CD4 and CD8, later expanders leaned CD4+.

The ends were cut back, 1 base at V and 6 bases at J, with 14 bases in the middle. The CDR3 has 16 residues. Germline V gene lookup returns CDR1 KGHDR and CDR2 SFDVKD. On this clonotype itself: The antigen remains unidentified.

The TCR alpha and TCR beta cDNA libraries, bearing sample barcodes and UMIs, were generated by 5'RACE using constant-segment primers. Using its own MiXCR run on the 5' RACE reads, TCRdb lists one record per CDR3 protein. The sample has around 50,000 distinct CDR3 sequences, 27% seen once. The sequence was collected from a man aged 18 to 30 who had mild COVID-19 (a few samples of this study predate the infection). Cell type and time point are not known. The chain carries TRBV24-1 and TRBJ2-2; maybe TRBD2 (6 bases). The sample comprised PBMCs or a T cell subset sorted from them (not recorded which). This chain's CDR3 is CATSDLWQGGAGELFF. The CDR3 DNA sequence: TGTGCCACCAGTGATTTATGGCAGGGAGGAGCCGGGGAGCTGTTTTTT.